The present TCR beta chain was sequenced within a study of T cells in Graves' hyperthyroidism and ophthalmopathy. Study observations and caveats: Most clonotypes expanded in thyroid above 0.001 were likewise present in blood.

TCR beta CDR3 regions were amplified from RNA transcripts. A first-round RT-PCR of the TCR CDR3 used the HTBI primer set. TCRdb processed the multiplex PCR reads anew with MiXCR; each CDR3 protein has one entry. The table has a few hundred thousand distinct CDR3 sequences, less than 20% seen once. In germline, CDR1 is SGHTA, CDR2 FQGNSA. The CDR3 has 12 amino acids. Trimming removed 5 bases from V and 14 bases from J, with 16 bases in between. For this clonotype: Antigen unknown.

Exclusion criteria comprised uncontrolled infection, other autoimmune disease, pregnancy or lactation. This chain joins TRBV7-2 and TRBJ2-1; possibly TRBD1 or TRBD2 for D (6 bases each). The clonotype comes from a woman aged 18-29 years with Graves' hyperthyroidism that later progressed to Graves' ophthalmopathy. Sequenced input: blood. CDR3 amino acids: CASSLNRDLEFF. The CDR3 nucleotides read TGTGCCAGCAGCCTAAACAGGGACTTGGAGTTCTTC.